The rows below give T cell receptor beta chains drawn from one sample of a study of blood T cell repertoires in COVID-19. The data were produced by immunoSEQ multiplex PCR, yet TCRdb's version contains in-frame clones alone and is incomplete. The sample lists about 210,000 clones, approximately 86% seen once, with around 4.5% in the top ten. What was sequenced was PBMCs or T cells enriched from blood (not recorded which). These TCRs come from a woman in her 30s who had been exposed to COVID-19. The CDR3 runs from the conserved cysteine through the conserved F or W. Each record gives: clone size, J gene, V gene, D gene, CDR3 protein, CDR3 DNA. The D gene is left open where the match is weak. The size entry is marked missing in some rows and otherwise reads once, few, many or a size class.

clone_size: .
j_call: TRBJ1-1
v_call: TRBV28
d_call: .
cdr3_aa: CASTGRKGTNTEAFF
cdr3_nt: TGTGCCAGCACCGGGAGGAAGGGGACGAACACTGAAGCTTTCTTT

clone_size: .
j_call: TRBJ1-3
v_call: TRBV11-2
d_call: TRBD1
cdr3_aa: CASSLNRDSRNTIYF
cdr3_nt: TGTGCCAGCAGCTTAAACCGGGACAGCAGAAACACCATATATTTT

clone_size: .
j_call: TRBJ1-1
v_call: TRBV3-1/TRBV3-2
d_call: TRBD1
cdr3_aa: CASSQRDRTNTEAFF
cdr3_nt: TGTGCCAGCAGCCAAAGGGACAGAACTAACACTGAAGCTTTCTTT

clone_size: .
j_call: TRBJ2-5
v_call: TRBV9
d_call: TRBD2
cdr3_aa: CASSVGLAGGQETQYF
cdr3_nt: TGTGCCAGCAGCGTAGGACTAGCGGGGGGCCAAGAGACCCAGTACTTC

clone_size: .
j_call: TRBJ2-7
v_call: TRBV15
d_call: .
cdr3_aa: CATSRDGMRVREQYF
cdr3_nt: TGTGCCACCAGCAGAGATGGGATGAGGGTGAGAGAGCAGTACTTC

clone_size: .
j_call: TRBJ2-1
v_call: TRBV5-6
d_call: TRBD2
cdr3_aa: CASSPDLTSGVNEQFF
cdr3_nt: TGTGCCAGCAGCCCGGACCTGACTAGCGGGGTCAATGAGCAGTTCTTC

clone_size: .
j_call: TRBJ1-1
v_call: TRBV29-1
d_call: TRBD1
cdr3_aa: CSATTGQAFF
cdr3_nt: TGCAGCGCCACGACAGGGCAGGCTTTCTTT

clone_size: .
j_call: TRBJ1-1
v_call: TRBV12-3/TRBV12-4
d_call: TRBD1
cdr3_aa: CASRLWDRGLAFF
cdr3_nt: TGTGCCAGCCGCTTGTGGGACAGGGGGCTGGCTTTCTTT

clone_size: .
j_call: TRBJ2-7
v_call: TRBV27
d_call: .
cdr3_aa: CASSNTGGSYEQYF
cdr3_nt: TGTGCCAGCAGCAACACCGGGGGCTCCTACGAGCAGTACTTC

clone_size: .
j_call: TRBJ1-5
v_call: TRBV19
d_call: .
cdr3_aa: CAGGWNQPQHF
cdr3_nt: TGTGCGGGGGGATGGAATCAGCCCCAGCATTTT

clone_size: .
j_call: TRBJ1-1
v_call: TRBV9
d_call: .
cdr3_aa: CASSGVVGAEAFF
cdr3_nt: TGTGCCAGCAGCGGAGTAGTCGGGGCTGAAGCTTTCTTT

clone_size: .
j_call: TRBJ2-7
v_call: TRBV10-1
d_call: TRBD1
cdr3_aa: CASSPGTGVYEQYF
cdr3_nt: TGCGCCAGCAGTCCCGGGACAGGGGTCTACGAGCAGTACTTC

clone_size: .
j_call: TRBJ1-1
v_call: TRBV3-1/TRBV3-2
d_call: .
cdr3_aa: CASSVQMNTEAFF
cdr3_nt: TGTGCCAGCAGCGTTCAGATGAACACTGAAGCTTTCTTT

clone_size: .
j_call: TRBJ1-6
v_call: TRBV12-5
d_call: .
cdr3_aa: CASGLVLGQGLSPLHF
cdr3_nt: TGTGCTAGTGGTTTGGTATTAGGCCAGGGCCTATCTCCCCTCCACTTT

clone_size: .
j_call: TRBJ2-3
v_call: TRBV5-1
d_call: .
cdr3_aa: CASSRGWGPTDTQYF
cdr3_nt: TGCGCCAGCAGCAGAGGGTGGGGGCCCACAGATACGCAGTATTTT

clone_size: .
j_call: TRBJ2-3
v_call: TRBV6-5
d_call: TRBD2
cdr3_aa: CASSYLSGGQDTQYF
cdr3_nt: TGTGCCAGCAGTTATCTGAGCGGGGGGCAGGATACGCAGTATTTT

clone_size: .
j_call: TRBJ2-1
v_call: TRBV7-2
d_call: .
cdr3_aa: CASSSGGLVAYNEQFF
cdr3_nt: TGTGCCAGCAGTTCGGGCGGGCTCGTGGCCTACAATGAGCAGTTCTTC

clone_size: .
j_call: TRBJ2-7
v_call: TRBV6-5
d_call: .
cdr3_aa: CASSYSAGSYEQYF
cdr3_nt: TGTGCCAGCAGTTACTCGGCAGGGTCCTACGAGCAGTACTTC

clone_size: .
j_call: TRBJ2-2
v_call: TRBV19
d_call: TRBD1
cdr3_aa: CASQGQGVTGELFF
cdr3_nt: TGTGCCAGTCAGGGACAGGGGGTGACCGGGGAGCTGTTTTTT

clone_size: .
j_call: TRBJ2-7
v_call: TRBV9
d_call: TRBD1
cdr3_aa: CASSVGGGQGAYEQYF
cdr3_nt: TGTGCCAGCAGCGTAGGAGGGGGACAGGGGGCTTACGAGCAGTACTTC

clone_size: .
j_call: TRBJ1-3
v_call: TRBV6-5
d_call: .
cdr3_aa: CASSYSSGNTIYF
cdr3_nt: TGTGCCAGCAGTTACTCGAGCGGGAACACCATATATTTT

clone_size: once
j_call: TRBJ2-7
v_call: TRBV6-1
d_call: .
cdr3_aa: CASSDTGRVASYEQYF
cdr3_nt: TGTGCCAGCAGTGACACAGGACGCGTCGCCTCCTACGAGCAGTACTTC

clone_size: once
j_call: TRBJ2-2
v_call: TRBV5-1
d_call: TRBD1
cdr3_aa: CASSLDRTGLTGELFF
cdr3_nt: TGCGCCAGCAGCTTGGATAGGACAGGGTTAACCGGGGAGCTGTTTTTT

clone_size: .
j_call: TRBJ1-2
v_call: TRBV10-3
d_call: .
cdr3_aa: CAISDSLINYGYTF
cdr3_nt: TGTGCCATCAGCGACAGTTTAATTAACTATGGCTACACCTTC

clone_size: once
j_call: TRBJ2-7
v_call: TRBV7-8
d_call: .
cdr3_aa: CASSLSQVQLEQYF
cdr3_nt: TGTGCCAGCAGCTTAAGCCAGGTTCAGCTCGAGCAGTACTTC

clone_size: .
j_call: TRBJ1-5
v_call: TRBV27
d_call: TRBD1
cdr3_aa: CASGGTGTNQPQHF
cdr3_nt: TGTGCCAGCGGGGGGACAGGGACCAATCAGCCCCAGCATTTT

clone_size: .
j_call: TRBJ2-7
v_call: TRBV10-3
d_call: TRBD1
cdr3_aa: CAISESADRVRKISYEQYF
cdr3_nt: TGTGCCATCAGTGAGTCCGCGGACAGGGTCCGAAAAATTTCCTACGAGCAGTACTTC

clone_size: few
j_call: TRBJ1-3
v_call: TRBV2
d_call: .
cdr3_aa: CASSELAYSGNTIYF
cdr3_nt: TGTGCCAGCAGTGAATTGGCTTACTCTGGAAACACCATATATTTT

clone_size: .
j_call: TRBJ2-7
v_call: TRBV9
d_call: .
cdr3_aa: CASSPGKPDEQYF
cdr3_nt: TGTGCCAGCAGCCCCGGTAAGCCCGACGAGCAGTACTTC

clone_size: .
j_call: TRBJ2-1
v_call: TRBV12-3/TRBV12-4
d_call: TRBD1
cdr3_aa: CASSRQGYNEQFF
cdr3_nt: TGTGCCAGCAGCCGACAGGGTTACAATGAGCAGTTCTTC

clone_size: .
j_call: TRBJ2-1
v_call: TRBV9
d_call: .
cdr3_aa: CASSVEGGPYNEQFF
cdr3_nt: TGTGCCAGCAGCGTAGAGGGGGGGCCCTACAATGAGCAGTTCTTC

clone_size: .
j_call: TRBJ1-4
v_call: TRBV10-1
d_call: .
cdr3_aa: CASTLRGEKLFF
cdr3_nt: TGCGCCAGCACCCTACGGGGAGAAAAACTGTTTTTT

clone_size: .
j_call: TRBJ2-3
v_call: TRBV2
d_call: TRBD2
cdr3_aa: CASSERSSGGRDTQYF
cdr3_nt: TGTGCCAGCAGTGAAAGGTCTAGCGGGGGGAGAGATACGCAGTATTTT

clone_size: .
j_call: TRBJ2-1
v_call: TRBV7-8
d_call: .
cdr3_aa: CASSFMVTGTNEQFF
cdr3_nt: TGTGCCAGCAGCTTTATGGTAACAGGGACCAATGAGCAGTTCTTC

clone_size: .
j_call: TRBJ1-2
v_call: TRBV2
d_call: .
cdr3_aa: CASSADEPGGYTF
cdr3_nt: TGTGCCAGCAGCGCCGACGAGCCAGGTGGCTACACCTTC

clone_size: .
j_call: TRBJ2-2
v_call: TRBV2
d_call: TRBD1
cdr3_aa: CATRDRVFTGELFF
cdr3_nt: TGTGCCACCCGGGACAGGGTCTTCACCGGGGAGCTGTTTTTT

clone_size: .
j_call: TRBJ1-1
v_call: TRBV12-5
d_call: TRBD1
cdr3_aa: CASGLGQGEAFF
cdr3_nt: TGTGCTAGTGGTTTAGGACAGGGTGAAGCTTTCTTT

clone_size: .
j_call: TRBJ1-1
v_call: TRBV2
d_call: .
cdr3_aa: CASTGWGRTEAFF
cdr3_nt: TGTGCCAGCACCGGATGGGGGCGGACTGAAGCTTTCTTT

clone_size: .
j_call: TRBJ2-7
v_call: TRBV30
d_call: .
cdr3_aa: CAWGLYEQYF
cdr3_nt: TGTGCCTGGGGTCTGTACGAGCAGTACTTC

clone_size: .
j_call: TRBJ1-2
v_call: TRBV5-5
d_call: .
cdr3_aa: CASSLEQIMNYGYTF
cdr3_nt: TGTGCCAGCAGCTTGGAACAAATCATGAACTATGGCTACACCTTC

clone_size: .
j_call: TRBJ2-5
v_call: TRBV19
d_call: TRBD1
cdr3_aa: CASSIEGAGTQYF
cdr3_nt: TGTGCCAGTAGTATTGAGGGGGCAGGGACCCAGTACTTC

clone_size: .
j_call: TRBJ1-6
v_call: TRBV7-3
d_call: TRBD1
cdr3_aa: CASSLAAGRQGSPLHF
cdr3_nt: TGTGCCAGCAGCTTAGCAGCAGGGCGACAGGGTTCACCCCTCCACTTT

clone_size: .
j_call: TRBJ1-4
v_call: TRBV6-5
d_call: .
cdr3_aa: CASSYSGGPELFF
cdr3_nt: TGTGCCAGCAGCTACTCGGGGGGGCCTGAACTGTTTTTT

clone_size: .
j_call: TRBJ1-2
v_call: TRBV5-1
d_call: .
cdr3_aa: CASSIQGDVNYGYTF
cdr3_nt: TGCGCCAGCAGCATACAGGGCGATGTTAACTATGGCTACACCTTC

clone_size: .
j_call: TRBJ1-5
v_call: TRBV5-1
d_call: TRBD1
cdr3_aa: CASSPGTGNQPQHF
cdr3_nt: TGCGCCAGCAGCCCCGGGACAGGCAATCAGCCCCAGCATTTT

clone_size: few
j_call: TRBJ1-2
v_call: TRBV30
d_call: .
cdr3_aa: CAWSLGQQTGYTF
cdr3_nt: TGTGCCTGGAGTTTAGGACAGCAGACTGGCTACACCTTC

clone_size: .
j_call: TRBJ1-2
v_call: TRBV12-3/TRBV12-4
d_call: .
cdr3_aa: CASSLSQGRGYTF
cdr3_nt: TGTGCCAGCAGTTTATCCCAGGGCAGAGGCTACACCTTC